This T cell receptor (beta chain) was observed in a study of cytomegalovirus exposure and HLA in healthy donors (dated by TCRdb to the late 2010s). General notes on the study: An earlier analysis of under 600 of the donors reported 276 Gb of sequence data and more than 90 million unique TCR beta sequences from 150 million to 200 million T cells. Every discovery cohort repertoire had been produced on one sequencing platform. A later genetic analysis used genome-wide SNP genotypes for about 60% of the roughly 700 donors, treating that subset as a discovery cohort. An early release that covered more than 550 HLA-typed donors contained 300 to 350 gigabases of sequencing data and roughly 84 million unique TCR sequences. A later analysis re-analyzed previously published TCR beta repertoires from 666 donors and added high-resolution HLA genotyping to study TCR occurrence patterns. The study aimed to test whether cataloging public T cell receptors could reveal signatures of past pathogen exposure. The number of typed donors differed by locus: 629-630 for A, B, C, DRB1 and DQB1; 500 to 550 for DQA1; 606 for DPA1; and around 490 for DPB1. Besides the first cohort of 666 subjects, a separate validation cohort made up of roughly 130 different subjects was used. To decide whether each TCR beta V gene segment behaved as functional or pseudogenic, an earlier analysis of 587 of the donors relied on high-throughput TCR beta sequencing. Among several hundred genotyped donors of the cohort, an average of around 250,000 unique TCR beta nucleotide sequences was sequenced per donor, of which roughly 17% were non-productive. Rather than using new phenotypic data, the later analysis identified candidate immune exposures from TCR beta sequences and from how often those sequences occurred across donors. Of the 300 to 500 genotyped donors, 81% were placed in the genetic ancestry cluster associated with self-reported Caucasian donors. The study used immunosequencing to profile the T cell repertoires of approximately 630 subjects and linked those repertoires to cytomegalovirus serostatus. To predict cytomegalovirus infection status, the study brought together high-throughput TCR immunosequencing, statistical association of individual TCRs with disease status, and machine learning. About five DR-DQ haplotypes were handled as single units for association and clustering, since linkage in the cohort was strong. Donor age, sex, ethnicity and CMV serostatus were compiled together with the repertoire data. Both class I and class II loci were covered by HLA typing, at four-digit resolution. Study-wide conclusions, independent of this receptor: According to a later genetic analysis, donors in an Asian-associated ancestry cluster had fewer N-insertions in productive TCRs than the roughly 670-donor mean. A cluster of highly shared sequence variants was judged likely to represent a technical artifact of the sequencing pipeline. Because counts were too low, about 18 rarely observed V segments, including chromosome 9 orphons, were excluded from the earlier analysis of several hundred of the donors. It was suggested by the authors that the approach could potentially be generalized to other disease states and immunological phenotypes. A further reported finding was that TCR beta sequences accurately predicted the HLA-A and HLA-B alleles for most subjects in the first cohort. The presence/absence analyses assumed that sequencing depth was roughly uniform across donors, and that assumption may not be true. The classifier was reported to diagnose cytomegalovirus status with high specificity and sensitivity in both the original cohort and the validation cohort. Some IMGT-functional V segments, including TRBV6-2 and TRBV6-3, could not be told apart with the 87-base-pair reads, so those segments were excluded. Most CMV-associated TCR beta chains appeared to be HLA-restricted in a later analysis, and the HLA associations seemed to be driven largely by CMV exposure. The only immune exposure information available for the cohort was CMV serostatus. A few of the identified cytomegalovirus-associated TCR beta chains were confirmed in vitro to be specific for cytomegalovirus antigens. Compared with equally common non-associated chains, HLA-associated TCR beta chains in a later analysis were more clonally expanded and had lower generation probabilities. Linkage disequilibrium might explain the correlated functional status among segregating V segments, but an unknown experimental factor could not be ruled out. Broadly in line with IMGT annotations, most TCR beta V segments showed up in productive rearrangements about 90% or about 30% of the time in an earlier analysis of around 600 of the donors. This cohort had only TCR beta chains sequenced, and the lack of alpha or paired-chain data limited which features could be detected. A later analysis found that TCR association rates varied across HLA loci, with DRB1 alleles showing the most associated TCRs and HLA-C alleles the fewest. In a later analysis, some 18,000 TCR beta sequences were associated with specific HLA alleles at a false discovery rate of 0.05. Strong co-occurrence of HLA alleles, especially DR and DQ, made assigning TCR associations to individual alleles difficult. HLA typing was unavailable for some donors at each locus, so association tests used only the typed subset. The study listed 150 to 200 TCR beta chains as associated with cytomegalovirus. Most TCR sequences were observed very rarely across donors, whereas some public TCRs were present in many individuals. A later genetic analysis associated a missense DCLRE1C variant with V-gene and J-gene trimming of TCR beta chains, and an independent cohort replicated the association. A later analysis reported that several top co-occurrence clusters appeared linked to parvovirus B19, influenza, CMV and Epstein-Barr virus.

Libraries were made using the immunoSEQ multiplex PCR assay. For the multiplex PCR, a mixture combining 60 forward primers for TCR Vbeta segments and 13 reverse primers for TCR Jbeta segments was used. The CDR3 region of rearranged TCR beta genes was amplified from genomic DNA by a multiplex PCR assay. The amplified TCR beta libraries were sequenced on the Illumina HiSeq System as 87-base-pair reads. Per the original workflow: Across the roughly 700 repertoires, a later analysis counted 80 million or so unique TCR beta chains, approximately 12 million of which were shared by at least two donors. Raw reads were error-corrected and collapsed into unique sequences by a nearest-neighbor algorithm in which closely related sequences were merged to remove PCR and sequencing errors. To assign V, D and J gene segments, CDR3 sequences were aligned to IMGT reference sequences. For a sequence to be retained, at least a six-nucleotide match to both a V gene segment and a J gene segment was required. Rearrangements were called productive when the CDR3 lacked stop codons and stayed in frame with V and J; all others were non-productive. Following IMGT convention, CDR3 was defined as the stretch from the second conserved V-encoded cysteine up to the conserved J-encoded phenylalanine. The earlier analysis of about 590 of the donors excluded sequences that lacked an unambiguous match to a single V gene segment. In an earlier analysis of some 590 of the donors, a V segment was called functional when productive rearrangements were above 56.7%, and segregating when the standard deviation between donors exceeded 5%. To diagnose cytomegalovirus status from the catalog of TCR beta chain sequences, a statistical classification framework was built. In a later analysis, TCR nucleotide sequences were compared against IMGT/GENE-DB human TR gene sequences so that V and J genes could be assigned. The TCRdist pipeline was used in a later analysis to assign CDR3 sequences and most-parsimonious VDJ recombination scenarios. In a later analysis, each TCR beta chain was defined by its CDR3 amino acid sequence together with its V-gene family, and reads lacking a unique V-gene family were excluded. A later analysis removed over 500 highly shared, low-generation-probability nucleotide sequences to deal with suspected cross-contamination and a sequencing artifact. In a later analysis, a clonal expansion index was calculated for each public chain from normalized within-repertoire ranks of inferred template counts. Generation probabilities in a later analysis came from a VDJ recombination model fitted to out-of-frame rearrangements, and those results were checked against IGoR. In a later analysis, TCR-TCR, TCR-HLA and TCR-CMV co-occurrence was scored with hypergeometric tests, and a repertoire-size bias correction was applied to TCR pairs. To estimate false discovery rates, a later analysis permuted the HLA or CMV assignments 20 times. In a later analysis, co-occurring TCRs were grouped using DBSCAN, with TCRdist sequence similarity added in when clustering inside HLA-allele-positive subsets. Repertoires with fewer than 30,000 or more than 120,000 public chains, plus five repertoires with anomalous nucleotide sharing, were excluded from co-occurrence clustering. The table was pulled from immuneACCESS by TCRdb, which kept in-frame rearrangements only. Such tables lose some clones; where checked, under half of the loss comes from unresolved V genes, and the rest has no known cause. That table supplies the V and J calls and clone size; D and trimming were determined from the DNA. The sample includes more than 95,000 clones, with less than 80% observed a single time. The top ten clonotypes cover over 2.5% of the sample.

A remark on this clone: Its antigen is still unknown. One base away there is no much larger clone; base qualities are not given.

The CDR3 goes from the cysteine to the phenylalanine over 15 residues. Only the CDR3 part of the read is kept: 45 bases, read in frame from the first base. The germline V gene (reference sequence) gives CDR1 as GTSNPN and CDR2 as SVGIG. From V the trimming removes 3 bases and from J it removes 0 bases, while the gene matches leave 5 bases of the junction unaccounted for. The cohort was made up of hundreds of healthy bone marrow donors. At the time of sampling, all cohort members were nominally healthy, though unrecorded immune exposures were likely present. The donor tested CMV seronegative and was one of the 352 seronegative cohort members. Each donor provided a peripheral blood sample, and peripheral blood mononuclear cells were used for TCR beta sequencing. Genomic DNA extraction from the blood cell samples was performed with the Qiagen DNeasy Blood Extraction Kit.

The rearrangement combines TRBV30 with TRBJ1-5; the central 7 bases match TRBD1. The receptor was isolated from a woman aged 45-65 years in good health and CMV-seronegative. Specimen: PBMCs. The DNA reads TGTGCCTGGAGCTACGGGACAGTTAGCAATCAGCCCCAGCATTTT. The resulting protein is CAWSYGTVSNQPQHF.